This T cell receptor beta chain was captured in a study of immune evolution from preneoplasia to lung adenocarcinoma. Here immunoSEQ multiplex PCR was the method, and the copy in TCRdb shows in-frame clones only, minus some. The data contain more than 6,500 clones, 77% of them seen just once; the ten biggest clones take up 6.5%. Germline V gene data show CDR1 as SGHAT and CDR2 as FQNNGV. The CDR3 has 14 amino acids. The V end lost 1 base, the J end lost 5 bases, and 6 bases lay between the germline ends. Two lung cancer pathologists independently confirmed each histologic diagnosis. Premalignant or tumor cells were enriched by macro-dissection after pathologic assessment.

The rearrangement uses TRBV11-2 and TRBJ1-6; perhaps TRBD1 as D (6 bases). Sequencing was carried out using FFPE lung adenocarcinoma in situ tissue. The receptor was isolated from a person between 55 and 80 years old with lung adenocarcinoma. The CDR3 loop reads CASSLAGDNSPLHF. The DNA of the CDR3 is TGTGCCAGCAGCTTAGCAGGGGATAATTCACCCCTCCACTTT.